The T cell receptor beta chain described here comes from a study of blood T cell repertoires in COVID-19. Study in general: Material from acute and convalescent COVID-19 was sourced from the United States, Italy and Spain.

TCRdb's copy holds only in-frame clones and misses some; the assay was immunoSEQ multiplex PCR. The profile shows roughly 110,000 clones, approximately 85% of them singletons. The CDR3 contains 16 residues. After removal of 5 bases from V and 8 bases from J, the junction contained 10 bases not matched to a gene. Germline values: CDR1 MDHEN, CDR2 SYDVKM. The sequencing sample was made of peripheral blood. The chain couples TRBV28 to TRBJ2-1, with 12 nucleotides matching TRBD2. The TCR was taken from a man between 70 and 80 years old with acute or convalescent COVID-19. The CDR3 protein is CASSGTLAGGLYEQFF. The DNA for the CDR3 is TGTGCCAGCAGTGGGACCCTAGCGGGGGGGCTCTATGAGCAGTTCTTC.